The sequence of this T cell receptor beta chain was determined in a study of T cells after yellow fever vaccination. Study details: In the case of low-cell-number fractions, SMART-Seq v4 Ultra Low Input was used for preparation.

This clonotype appeared a few times. Antigen specificity is unknown. In making TCR cDNA, 5'RACE template switching added a universal primer site and UMIs to it. TCRdb passed the 5' RACE reads through MiXCR, listing each CDR3 protein once. Here the sample spans under 600,000 distinct CDR3 sequences, approximately 12% being singletons. Study observations and caveats: Boosting was followed by the reappearance of most primary-vaccination clones (around 96% CD4, 85% to 90% CD8).

This receptor was taken from a young man who received the YFV17D yellow fever vaccine. The sequencing used PBMCs, collected on the day of the yellow fever booster vaccination.

As DNA, the CDR3 is TGTGCCATCCCAAAGCGGGCATCCTACAATGAGCAGTTCTTC. It yields the protein CAIPKRASYNEQFF. This sequence joins TRBV6-4 and TRBJ2-1; TRBD2 might be the D (6 bases). This CDR3 region has 14 residues. Trimming stripped 10 bases from V and 1 base from J, with 14 bases between. Germline V gene lookup returns CDR1 MRHNA and CDR2 SNTAGT.